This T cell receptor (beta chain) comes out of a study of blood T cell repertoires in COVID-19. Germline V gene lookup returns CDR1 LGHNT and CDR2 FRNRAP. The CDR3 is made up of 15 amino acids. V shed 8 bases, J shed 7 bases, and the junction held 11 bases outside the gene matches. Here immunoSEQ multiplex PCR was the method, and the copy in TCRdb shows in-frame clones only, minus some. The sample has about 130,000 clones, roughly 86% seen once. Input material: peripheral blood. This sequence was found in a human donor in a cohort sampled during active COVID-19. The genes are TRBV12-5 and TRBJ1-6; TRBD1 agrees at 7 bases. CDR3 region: CASQGDGTANSPLHF. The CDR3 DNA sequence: TGTGCTAGTCAGGGGGACGGGACGGCCAATTCACCCCTCCACTTT.